What follows describes a single TCR beta chain. Its recognized antigen is unknown. Base qualities are missing; no much larger clone stands one base away. The sample originates from a study of T cells after posttransplantation cyclophosphamide (dated by TCRdb to 2016 to 2017). For the study in its entirety: T cell repertoire reconstitution was tracked by TRB sequencing after myeloablative bone marrow transplantation in which posttransplantation cyclophosphamide was used as GVHD prophylaxis. Samples from under 40 PTCy-treated patients, along with samples from some 17 of their related bone marrow donors, underwent antigen receptor sequencing. TRB sequencing was performed on blood from all 35 or so PTCy patients with 1-year posttransplant specimens. In 3 patients, up to about 3 additional blood samples taken between 2 and 5.2 years after transplant also underwent TRB sequencing, as did pretransplant blood from a handful of patients. Because TRA and TRB clonality were tightly correlated in 9 samples, subsequent TCR analyses were focused on TRB only. Public TRB sequences were queried against a database of over 3,600 sequences associated with responses to pathogens, tumor antigens, self-antigens and alloantigens. Results and caveats for the whole study, not just this receptor: The TRB repertoires of T cells infiltrating skin or the GI tract showed only limited overlap with the TRB repertoires found in blood. Donor-recipient similarity was low at 1-2 months but increased during the first year, and donor CD8+ memory clones often dominated later blood repertoires. Across the approximately 48 patients, TRB clonality was highly associated with recipient CMV seropositivity and CMV reactivation, and diversity with PTCy was similar to that in the CNI/methotrexate controls.

Taken with the paper, the label for treatment or condition translates to: high-dose cyclophosphamide on days +3 and +4 as single-agent GVHD prophylaxis. PTCy patients received busulfan and fludarabine conditioning, a related or unrelated marrow graft, and cyclophosphamide on days +3 and +4. The PTCy-treated patients were enrolled in a prospective multi-institutional clinical trial. Peripheral blood and bone marrow mononuclear cells were isolated by Ficoll-Hypaque density centrifugation and were cryopreserved. TRB sequencing was run on genomic DNA with either the immunoSEQ assay at survey resolution or the hsTCRB kit. In the source study's methods: The immunoSEQ software handled the initial read processing, while the LymphoSeq R package was used for the repertoire analyses. For each TRB dataset, clonality was calculated as 1 minus normalized Shannon entropy, and the Gini coefficient was computed as well. Phenotypes of unsorted samples were inferred by mapping TRB sequences from sorted subsets of the recipient or donor onto unsorted samples of the same recipient. The source is immuneACCESS, and TCRdb retained only in-frame sequences with V and J called. Part of the clones is not carried over; for the studies checked, unresolved V genes explain less than half of this, and the remainder is unexplained. V, J and clone size are taken as reported in that table, and D and trimming were inferred from the DNA itself. For this sample the table gives 42,000 or so clones, of which 90% were detected only once. The ten largest account for roughly 2.5% of the sample.

V sheds 0 bases and J sheds 0 bases, leaving 18 bases between their ends. For CDR1 and CDR2, the germline V gene (reference sequence) lists GTSNPN and SVGIG. The CDR3 measures 18 amino acids from cysteine to phenylalanine. Only CDR3 DNA remains: 54 bases, in frame from the first base. The rearranged chain carries TRBV30 and TRBJ1-5, with TRBD1 tentatively as D gene (6 bases match). The sample in question was PBMCs, obtained less than 70 days after allogeneic stem cell transplant with posttransplant cyclophosphamide. This sequence originates from a male patient between 60 and 69 years old who received an allogeneic stem cell transplant from a related donor and was CMV-positive. After a transplant, some T cells may be the graft donor's own cells. The DNA sequence follows: TGTGCCTGGAGTGTAGGGACACTAATTGGAGGTAGCAATCAGCCCCAGCATTTT. Translated, this is CAWSVGTLIGGSNQPQHF.